The rows below give T cell receptor beta chains drawn from one sample of a study of OX40 agonist ivuxolimab in advanced cancers. Only in-frame clones appear in the TCRdb table, and some are missing; sequencing was by immunoSEQ multiplex PCR. The table lists 52,000 or so clones, about four fifths of them singletons. The material was CD4+ or CD8+ T cells sorted from blood, obtained in a trial of the OX40 agonist ivuxolimab. The receptors shown here come from an adult with an advanced solid tumor such as melanoma, head and neck, liver or kidney cancer. Each CDR3 is given with its conserved first and last residue. Each record gives: CDR3 DNA, CDR3 protein, clone size, D gene, J gene, V gene. D genes are given only for firm matches. Some rows have no size entry. The others give once, few or many, or a class for an expanded clone.

CDR3nt: TGTGCCAGCAGCCCCCGGCGGGGGCACCATGGCTACACCTTC
CDR3aa: CASSPRRGHHGYTF
abundance: few
d_gene: -
j_gene: TRBJ1-2
v_gene: TRBV13

CDR3nt: TGCAGCGTTCCGGTCCAAGAGACCCAGTACTTC
CDR3aa: CSVPVQETQYF
abundance: -
d_gene: -
j_gene: TRBJ2-5
v_gene: TRBV29-1

CDR3nt: TGTGCCAGCAGCGATCGAAGGGGAGTACTAAACCAAGAGACCCAGTACTTC
CDR3aa: CASSDRRGVLNQETQYF
abundance: -
d_gene: -
j_gene: TRBJ2-5
v_gene: TRBV9

CDR3nt: TGTGCCAGCAGTTACCGACAGTCCCTGAACACCGGGGAGCTGTTTTTT
CDR3aa: CASSYRQSLNTGELFF
abundance: -
d_gene: -
j_gene: TRBJ2-2
v_gene: TRBV6-6

CDR3nt: TGTGCCATCAGCGGGGAACTAGCGGGAGGGGGCAATGAGCAGTTCTTC
CDR3aa: CAISGELAGGGNEQFF
abundance: -
d_gene: TRBD2
j_gene: TRBJ2-1
v_gene: TRBV10-3

CDR3nt: TGTGCCAGCAGCCCCACAGGGGGCTCCGGGGAGCTGTTTTTT
CDR3aa: CASSPTGGSGELFF
abundance: -
d_gene: TRBD1
j_gene: TRBJ2-2
v_gene: TRBV9

CDR3nt: TGTGCCAGCACCCCCGCGGGCTACAACACTGAAGCTTTCTTT
CDR3aa: CASTPAGYNTEAFF
abundance: once
d_gene: -
j_gene: TRBJ1-1
v_gene: TRBV11-2

CDR3nt: TGTGCCAGCAGCTTCACGACGGGATTTAATGAAAAACTGTTTTTT
CDR3aa: CASSFTTGFNEKLFF
abundance: -
d_gene: -
j_gene: TRBJ1-4
v_gene: TRBV11-1

CDR3nt: TGTGCCAGCAGTTTAAGTGGGTTTGGAACTAATGAAAAACTGTTTTTT
CDR3aa: CASSLSGFGTNEKLFF
abundance: -
d_gene: -
j_gene: TRBJ1-4
v_gene: TRBV28

CDR3nt: TGTGCCAGCAGTGCAGGCGACACTGAAGCTTTCTTT
CDR3aa: CASSAGDTEAFF
abundance: -
d_gene: -
j_gene: TRBJ1-1
v_gene: TRBV7-3

CDR3nt: TGCGCCAGCAGCCAGGGGAGCTCTGGGGCCAACGTCCTGACTTTC
CDR3aa: CASSQGSSGANVLTF
abundance: -
d_gene: -
j_gene: TRBJ2-6
v_gene: TRBV5-1

CDR3nt: TGTGCCTGGAGCGTGATTGAGGGTTCCTCACCCCTCCACTTT
CDR3aa: CAWSVIEGSSPLHF
abundance: -
d_gene: -
j_gene: TRBJ1-6
v_gene: TRBV30

CDR3nt: TGTGCCAGCAGCTTAGGACAGTCTTTCTACAATGAGCAGTTCTTC
CDR3aa: CASSLGQSFYNEQFF
abundance: -
d_gene: -
j_gene: TRBJ2-1
v_gene: TRBV7-2